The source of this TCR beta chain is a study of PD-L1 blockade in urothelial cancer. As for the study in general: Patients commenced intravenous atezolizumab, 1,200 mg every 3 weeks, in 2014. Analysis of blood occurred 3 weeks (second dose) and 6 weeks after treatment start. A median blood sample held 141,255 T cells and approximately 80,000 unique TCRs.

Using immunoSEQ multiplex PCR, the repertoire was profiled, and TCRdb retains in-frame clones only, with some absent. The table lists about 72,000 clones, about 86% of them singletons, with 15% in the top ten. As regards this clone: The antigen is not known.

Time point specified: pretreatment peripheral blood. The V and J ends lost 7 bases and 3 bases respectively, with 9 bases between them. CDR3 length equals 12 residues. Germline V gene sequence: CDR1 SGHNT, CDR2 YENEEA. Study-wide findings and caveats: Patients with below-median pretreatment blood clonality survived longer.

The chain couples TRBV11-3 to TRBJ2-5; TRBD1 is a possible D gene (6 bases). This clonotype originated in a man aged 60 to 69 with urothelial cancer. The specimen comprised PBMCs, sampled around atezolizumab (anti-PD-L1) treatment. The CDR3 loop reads CASTRTEETQYF. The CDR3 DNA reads TGTGCCAGCACAAGGACAGAAGAGACCCAGTACTTC.